This T cell receptor beta chain was sequenced in a study of cytomegalovirus exposure and HLA in healthy donors. The wider study: Some 85 million unique TCRs, all from HLA-typed donors, were included in an early release of the data.

This PCR relied on a set of 60 Vbeta primers and 13 Jbeta primers. Assay: immunoSEQ multiplex PCR; the TCRdb copy retains only in-frame clones and omits some. The table lists around 150,000 clones, 75% to 80% of them singletons. As concerns this clone: Its antigen is not identified.

As for the donors, each was a healthy bone marrow donor. Germline assignment: CDR1 MNHEY and CDR2 SVGAGI. Trimming took 6 bases from V and 7 from J; bases not matched to a gene: 3. CDR3 length: 13 amino acids. Study-wide points: The classifier, whose performance was assessed in both the original and validation cohorts, reportedly diagnosed cytomegalovirus status with high specificity and sensitivity.

The sample was PBMCs. The clonotype was recovered from a woman aged 30 to 39 in good health and CMV-seronegative. The chain recombines TRBV6-5 with TRBJ2-5, with 12 nucleotides matching TRBD2. CDR3 loop: CASSLTSGGTQYF. As DNA, the CDR3 is TGTGCCAGCAGCTTGACTAGCGGGGGGACCCAGTACTTC.